Below are 28 T cell receptor beta chains sequenced from a single sample in a study of T cell responses to AZD1222 COVID-19 vaccine. The table came from immunoSEQ multiplex PCR; TCRdb's copy has only in-frame clones and leaves some out. The sample includes about 180,000 clones, 80% to 90% of them seen just once. The sample in question was peripheral blood, obtained on day 0 of AZD1222 vaccination. The source is an adult in good health.

The chain combines TRBV19 with TRBJ2-7; 10 bases are shared with TRBD1. The germline CDR1 and CDR2 sequences are LNHDA and SQIVND (reference sequence). Losses at the gene ends were 3 bases for V and 5 bases for J; bases not matched to a gene: 7. This CDR3 has 15 amino acids. CDR3 nucleotides: TGTGCCAGTAGTATCGACCGGGACAGGGGCGACGAGCAGTACTTC. Its translation is CASSIDRDRGDEQYF. Combining the CDR3 with reference TRBV19 and TRBJ2-7 gives the whole variable domain DGGITQSPKYLFRKEGQNVTLSCEQNLNHDAMYWYRQDPGQGLRLIYYSQIVNDFQKGDIAEGYSVSREKKESFPLTVTSAQKNPTAFYLCASSIDRDRGDEQYFGPGTRLTVT.

The rearrangement uses TRBV6-5 and TRBJ1-6; 7 bases agree with TRBD1. Germline V lookup: CDR1 MNHEY, CDR2 SVGAGI. The trim removed 7 bases at V and 6 bases at J, leaving 9 bases unmatched. The length of the CDR3 is 15 residues. In DNA form, the CDR3 reads TGTGCCAGCACAAGAGGGACAGCAATTAATTCACCCCTCCACTTT. The encoded protein is CASTRGTAINSPLHF.

The chain recombines TRBV29-1 with TRBJ2-7; D could derive from TRBD1 or TRBD2 (5 bases each). The CDR3 is 14 amino acids. Germline CDR1 and CDR2: SQVTM and ANQGSEA. Trimming left V 3 bases short and J 1 base short, with 13 bases between. The CDR3 bases are TGCAGCGTTGAGCTGGGGACGGGATCCTACGAGCAGTACTTC. Its protein is CSVELGTGSYEQYF.

V usage is TRBV9 and J usage is TRBJ1-2, with no clear D. The germline CDR1 and CDR2 sequences are SGDLS and YYNGEE. The CDR3 sequence is 16 residues long. V was pared by 3 bases and J by 0 bases, with 15 bases between. CDR3 DNA: TGTGCCAGCAGCGCGGAGATGGCGGGAGCTAACTATGGCTACACCTTC. Its translation is CASSAEMAGANYGYTF.

The chain is built from TRBV12-5 and TRBJ1-1; D is unresolved. The CDR3 extends over 15 amino acids. V was shortened by 0 bases and J by 4 bases, with 12 bases between the two germline ends. Germline lookup yields CDR1 LGHNT and CDR2 FRNRAP. CDR3 residues: CASGLVTGSLTEAFF. CDR3 in DNA: TGTGCTAGTGGTTTGGTAACTGGGTCCCTCACTGAAGCTTTCTTT.

The chain is built from TRBV5-5 and TRBJ2-5, with D perhaps TRBD1 (5 bases). This CDR3 has 15 amino acids. The V end lost 0 bases, the J end lost 5 bases, and 14 bases lay between the germline ends. Looked up from germline, CDR1 is SGHKS and CDR2 is YYEKEE (reference sequence). The CDR3 DNA reads TGTGCCAGCAGCTTGGTGGTTAGTCCAGGGGAGACCCAGTACTTC. This encodes CASSLVVSPGETQYF.

This chain joins TRBV7-8 and TRBJ1-2; 7 bases match TRBD1. Germline V gives CDR1 SGHVS, CDR2 FQNEAQ. This CDR3 is 13 amino acids long. V lost 4 bases and J lost 10; bases outside the gene matches: 9. Here the CDR3 reads CASSSYDRVDYTF. CDR3 nucleotides: TGTGCCAGCAGCTCCTACGACAGGGTCGACTACACCTTC. The full variable domain, rest sourced from reference TRBV7-8 and TRBJ1-2, is GAGVSQSPRYKVAKRGQDVALRCDPISGHVSLFWYQQALGQGPEFLTYFQNEAQLDKSGLPSDRFFAERPEGSVSTLKIQRTQQEDSAVYLCASSSYDRVDYTFGSGTRLTVV.

V gene TRBV4-2 combines with J gene TRBJ2-3, with TRBD2 identical over 12 bases. This CDR3 is 15 amino acids long. V gave up 4 bases and J gave up 2 bases; unmatched junction bases: 1. The germline CDR1 and CDR2 sequences are LGHNA and YNFKEQ. In DNA form, the CDR3 reads TGTGCCAGCAGCCCTAGCGGGGGGGCCACAGATACGCAGTATTTT. Amino acid sequence: CASSPSGGATDTQYF.

V is TRBV7-8 and J is TRBJ2-7; D is tentatively TRBD1 or TRBD2 (5 bases each). The CDR3 is made up of 15 amino acids. V dropped 4 bases and J dropped 5 bases, with 18 bases sitting between them. From germline, CDR1 is SGHVS and CDR2 FQNEAQ. The CDR3 DNA sequence: TGTGCCAGCAGCTCACCTTGGGACGGATTCGACGAGCAGTACTTC. Translation gives CASSSPWDGFDEQYF.

This rearrangement joins TRBV15 to TRBJ2-7, with D maybe TRBD2 (6 bases). Germline V lookup: CDR1 LNHNV, CDR2 YYDKDF (reference sequence). The V gene lost 8 bases and the J gene lost 6 bases, with 14 bases spanning the gap. CDR3 length: 12 residues. The CDR3 nucleotides are TGTGCCACCTCTGGGGGGTATGGCGAGCAGTACTTC. Its protein product is CATSGGYGEQYF.

The chain joins TRBV7-2 to TRBJ1-4, with D perhaps matching TRBD1 (5 bases). The CDR3 runs to 16 residues. Germline CDR1 reads SGHTA; CDR2 reads FQGNSA. V lost 3 bases and J 4 bases, leaving 15 bases between the germline ends. The CDR3, as DNA: TGTGCCAGCAGCTTTTCCGGGGACGGATATAATGAAAAACTGTTTTTT. Its translation is CASSFSGDGYNEKLFF.

The gene calls are TRBV21-1 and TRBJ2-7; the table's D call, TRBD1, was not checked against the DNA. TRBV21-1 is classified as a pseudogene. The CDR3 is made up of 16 amino acids. For the CDR3, the DNA is TGTGCCAGCACTCCCCGCCGTACTTACAGGACCTACGAGCAGTACTTC. This codes for CASTPRRTYRTYEQYF.

The sample holds a few counts of this clone. V is TRBV7-3 and J is TRBJ1-1, with a tentative D call TRBD1 (5 bases). Trimming left V 6 bases short and J 1 base short, with 9 bases between. The CDR3 is 13 amino acids. Looked up from germline, CDR1 is SGHTA and CDR2 is FQGTGA. CDR3 nucleotide sequence: TGTGCCAGCAGAAGAACAGGGAACACTGAAGCTTTCTTT. Translated: CASRRTGNTEAFF.

V and J are TRBV7-2 and TRBJ2-3; D unresolved. The germline V gene encodes CDR1 SGHTA and CDR2 FQGNSA. Between the trimmed V and J ends, which lost 5 bases and 3 bases, there was a span of 15 bases. CDR3 length equals 15 residues. Written as DNA, the CDR3 is TGTGCCAGCAGCCTACTCGGAGTGAGGACAGATACGCAGTATTTT. It specifies CASSLLGVRTDTQYF.

The chain recombines TRBV3-1 (or the pseudogene TRBV3-2) with TRBJ1-6; 10 bases align to TRBD1. CDR3 size: 18 residues. Germline trimming cut 2 bases from V and 5 bases from J; bases unmatched to any gene: 9. Germline values: CDR1 LGHDT, CDR2 YNNKEL (reference sequence). CDR3 bases: TGTGCCAGCAGCCAACGAACTGGGGACAGGGGTAATAATTCACCCCTCCACTTT. It translates to CASSQRTGDRGNNSPLHF.

CDR3 sequence reads: CASSKVGSTYEQYF. The CDR3 DNA sequence: TGTGCCAGTAGTAAAGTGGGCTCCACCTACGAGCAGTACTTC. The chain is built from TRBV19 and TRBJ2-7; no definite D call. V was cut by 4 bases and J by 2 bases, with 12 bases left in between. Germline V lookup: CDR1 LNHDA, CDR2 SQIVND (reference sequence). The CDR3 extends over 14 amino acids.

The J gene is TRBJ1-1, the V gene TRBV6-2 or TRBV6-3; no clear D gene. Germline assignment: CDR1 MNHEY and CDR2 SVGEGT. Deletions cut 2 bases from V and 11 bases from J, with 18 bases between. The CDR3 is 14 residues long. CDR3 residues: CASSYEVTRRKAFF. For the CDR3, the DNA is TGTGCCAGCAGTTACGAGGTGACTCGGCGTAAGGCTTTCTTT.

The V gene is TRBV27, the J gene TRBJ1-1; 7 nucleotides align to TRBD1. CDR1 is MNHEY, CDR2 SMNVEV, per germline (reference sequence). CDR3 length: 14 residues. Trimming removed 6 bases from V and 3 bases from J; junction bases left unmatched: 7. CDR3: CASRLQGTYTEAFF. CDR3 coding DNA: TGTGCCAGCAGATTACAGGGGACCTACACTGAAGCTTTCTTT.

The gene calls are TRBV2 and TRBJ1-1, with TRBD1 identical over 7 bases. Germline V gives CDR1 SNHLY, CDR2 FYNNEI. The CDR3 contains 14 residues. With 7 bases clipped from V and 4 bases from J, the junction kept 9 bases outside the gene matches. The CDR3: CASIPDRVGTEAFF. CDR3 DNA: TGTGCCAGCATACCCGACAGGGTTGGCACTGAAGCTTTCTTT.

The CDR3 reads CASSFPGRMNTEAFF. The CDR3 DNA reads TGTGCCAGCAGTTTTCCGGGACGTATGAACACTGAAGCTTTCTTT. The gene calls are TRBV6-5 and TRBJ1-1, with D perhaps TRBD1 (5 bases). This CDR3 region has 15 residues. V dropped 4 bases and J dropped 0 bases, with 12 bases sitting between them. The germline gives CDR1 MNHEY, CDR2 SVGAGI.

The gene calls are TRBV19 and TRBJ1-2; no reliable D call. Germline V gene data show CDR1 as LNHDA and CDR2 as SQIVND (reference sequence). The CDR3 spans 14 residues. V was pared by 3 bases and J by 5 bases, with 13 bases between. In DNA form, the CDR3 reads TGTGCCAGTAGTATTACGGAGGGATTATATGGCTACACCTTC. This gives the protein CASSITEGLYGYTF.

J is TRBJ1-2 and V is TRBV5-1; 7 bases map to TRBD1. The CDR3 is 14 amino acids. CDR1 and CDR2 from the germline V gene are SGHRS and YFSETQ. With 4 bases clipped from V and 2 bases from J, the junction kept 5 bases outside the gene matches. The CDR3 DNA is TGCGCCAGCAGCGTAGGACAGGAGAACTATGGCTACACCTTC. Protein product: CASSVGQENYGYTF.

This sequence joins TRBV7-3 and TRBJ1-3; 7 nucleotides agree with TRBD2. The tail of the sequence fits TRBJ2-2 better, so the J call may be wrong. CDR1 is SGHTA, CDR2 FQGTGA, per germline. The CDR3 length is 18 residues. The CDR3 reads CASSSGGGRELNTGELFF. For the CDR3, the DNA is TGTGCCAGCAGCTCGGGTGGTGGGAGGGAGCTGAACACCGGGGAGCTGTTTTTT.

This chain joins TRBV7-3 and TRBJ2-7; D assignment may be TRBD1 or TRBD2 (6 bases each). CDR1 SGHTA and CDR2 FQGTGA come from the germline V gene. CDR3 length equals 14 residues. With 5 bases removed from V and 3 bases from J, the gap between germline ends came to 14 bases. CDR3 sequence: CASSEMGGFYEQYF. The CDR3 DNA is TGTGCCAGCAGCGAGATGGGGGGCTTCTACGAGCAGTACTTC.

The chain carries TRBV19 and TRBJ2-7, with 8 bases identical to TRBD1. With 2 bases clipped from V and 5 bases from J, the junction kept 5 bases outside the gene matches. CDR1 and CDR2 from the germline V gene are LNHDA and SQIVND (reference sequence). The CDR3 consists of 14 residues. For the CDR3, the DNA is TGTGCCAGTAGTATACGCAGGGGGCGTGACGAGCAGTACTTC. Protein product: CASSIRRGRDEQYF.

The J gene is TRBJ2-1, the V gene TRBV19; 11 bases are shared with TRBD2. The V and J ends lost 5 bases and 8 bases, in that order; junction bases with no gene match: 2. The germline gives CDR1 LNHDA, CDR2 SQIVND (reference sequence). The CDR3 is 13 residues long. This chain's CDR3 is CASSVAGGDEQFF. CDR3 coding DNA: TGTGCCAGTAGTGTAGCGGGGGGGGATGAGCAGTTCTTC.

The V and J genes are TRBV5-4 and TRBJ2-4, with 11 bases aligning to TRBD1. Germline loops: CDR1 SGHNT, CDR2 YYREEE (reference sequence). Trimming removed 4 bases from V and 8 bases from J; junction bases left unmatched: 14. The CDR3 sequence is 17 residues long. The CDR3 bases are TGTGCCAGCAGCCCGGGACAGGGGGAAGGAGGTGCGGACATTCAGTACTTC. Translated, it gives CASSPGQGEGGADIQYF. Complete variable domain (other parts from reference TRBV5-4 and TRBJ2-4): ETGVTQSPTHLIKTRGQQVTLRCSSQSGHNTVSWYQQALGQGPQFIFQYYREEENGRGNFPPRFSGLQFPNYSSELNVNALELDDSALYLCASSPGQGEGGADIQYFGAGTRLSVL.

This chain links TRBV11-1 with TRBJ2-2; TRBD2 matches at 9 bases. The germline gives CDR1 SGHAT, CDR2 FQDESV (reference sequence). The CDR3 has 15 residues. J lost 3 bases, V lost 6 bases, and 5 bases had no gene match. The CDR3 is CASRQTSGDTGELFF. For the CDR3, the DNA is TGTGCCAGCAGGCAGACTAGCGGCGACACCGGGGAGCTGTTTTTT.